This T cell receptor (beta chain) was captured in a study of blood T cell repertoires in COVID-19. Study overall: Italy, Spain and the United States were the sources of the convalescent and acute COVID-19 samples. T cells, B-cell-depleted T cells, or PBMCs provided the cDNA or gDNA that served as material.

Trimming cost V 4 bases and J 3 bases; bases outside gene matches: 10. This CDR3 has 16 amino acids. Germline V gene data show CDR1 as MNHEY and CDR2 as SMNVEV (reference sequence). As processed by the authors: Estimates of nucleated cell counts were drawn from the amplification of reference gene primers. TCRdb keeps only in-frame clones here, not all; method: immunoSEQ multiplex PCR. The V and J calls and clone size were taken over from that table, and D and trimming were inferred from the DNA. The data show tens of thousands of clones, 86% seen once. Sequences were obtained from peripheral blood. This sequence was found in a woman of 80 years or more in a cohort sampled during active or convalescent COVID-19. The chain combines TRBV27 with TRBJ2-3, with 7 bases fitting TRBD1. CDR3 amino acids: CASSSRYRGGTDTQYF. CDR3 nucleotides: TGTGCCAGCAGTTCGAGATACAGGGGTGGGACAGATACGCAGTATTTT.